A selection of T cell receptor beta chains follows, all from one sample in a study of blood T cell repertoires in COVID-19. Clones were sequenced by immunoSEQ multiplex PCR, and TCRdb holds only the in-frame ones, with some missing. The sample yields 250,000 to 400,000 clones, around 90% seen once. The sample comprised PBMCs or T cells enriched from blood (not recorded which). Every receptor here comes from a man between 60 and 75 years old who had recovered from COVID-19. The CDR3 runs from the conserved cysteine through the conserved F or W. A D gene is named only where the DNA matches it firmly. Only part of the rows carry a size: once, few, many, or a class if the clone is expanded.

NA,TRBJ2-7,TRBV18,TRBD1,TGTGCCAGCTCACCGTGGGACAGGGTCTACGAGCAGTACTTC,CASSPWDRVYEQYF
NA,TRBJ1-2,TRBV5-4,NA,TGTGCCAGCAGCCCCCAACAGGGAATCGACTATGGCTACACCTTC,CASSPQQGIDYGYTF
NA,TRBJ2-1,TRBV19,NA,TGTGCCAGTAGTATAGAGGCGGGCGGCGGAACTAGCTCCTACAATGAGCAGTTCTTC,CASSIEAGGGTSSYNEQFF
NA,TRBJ1-5,TRBV5-5,NA,TGTGCCAGCAGCTTGGCCGGAGGGGCGCAGCCCCAGCATTTT,CASSLAGGAQPQHF
NA,TRBJ2-1,TRBV7-2,NA,TGTGCCAGCAGCTCGCTTATCCGGGTCGAGCAGTTCTTC,CASSSLIRVEQFF
NA,TRBJ1-2,TRBV5-5,TRBD1,TGTGCCAGCAGCCCCCGGGACAGGGTAATTGATGGCTACACCTTC,CASSPRDRVIDGYTF
NA,TRBJ2-3,TRBV7-9,TRBD2,TGTGCCAGCAGCTTAAGGTATAGGGCGGGAGAGTACACAGATACGCAGTATTTT,CASSLRYRAGEYTDTQYF
NA,TRBJ2-7,TRBV11-2,TRBD1,TGTGCCAGCAGCACACCTCGGGACAGGGGTTTCGAGCAGTACTTC,CASSTPRDRGFEQYF
NA,TRBJ2-7,TRBV28,NA,TGTGCCAGCAGTCCTACAGGGATAACAGACGAGCAGTACTTC,CASSPTGITDEQYF
once,TRBJ2-4,TRBV7-9,NA,TGTGCCAGCAGCTTAGCGCATACAGGGACGACGAAGCTCATTCAGTACTTC,CASSLAHTGTTKLIQYF
NA,TRBJ1-2,TRBV9,TRBD1,TGTGCCAGCAGCGTAGATCCCCGGACAGGAAACTATGGCTACACCTTC,CASSVDPRTGNYGYTF
NA,TRBJ1-4,TRBV6-5,NA,TGTGCCAGCCTCAGGGGAGCTAATGAAAAACTGTTTTTT,CASLRGANEKLFF
NA,TRBJ2-2,TRBV7-7,NA,TGTGCTAGCAGCTTAGGCGGGGCGAGGGGAACCGGGGAGCTGTTTTTT,CASSLGGARGTGELFF
NA,TRBJ2-2,TRBV27,NA,TGTGCCAGCAGGAAACAGGGGAACACCGGGGAGCTGTTTTTT,CASRKQGNTGELFF
NA,TRBJ2-1,TRBV29-1,NA,TGCAGCGGAAGGGGCCCACGCAACAATGAGCAGTTCTTC,CSGRGPRNNEQFF
NA,TRBJ2-2,TRBV2,TRBD2,TGTGCCAGCAGACTAGCGGACATACCCACCGGGGAGCTGTTTTTT,CASRLADIPTGELFF
NA,TRBJ2-7,TRBV11-2,TRBD2,TGTGCCAGCAGGGAATGGACTAGCGGGGGGTACGAGCAGTACTTC,CASREWTSGGYEQYF